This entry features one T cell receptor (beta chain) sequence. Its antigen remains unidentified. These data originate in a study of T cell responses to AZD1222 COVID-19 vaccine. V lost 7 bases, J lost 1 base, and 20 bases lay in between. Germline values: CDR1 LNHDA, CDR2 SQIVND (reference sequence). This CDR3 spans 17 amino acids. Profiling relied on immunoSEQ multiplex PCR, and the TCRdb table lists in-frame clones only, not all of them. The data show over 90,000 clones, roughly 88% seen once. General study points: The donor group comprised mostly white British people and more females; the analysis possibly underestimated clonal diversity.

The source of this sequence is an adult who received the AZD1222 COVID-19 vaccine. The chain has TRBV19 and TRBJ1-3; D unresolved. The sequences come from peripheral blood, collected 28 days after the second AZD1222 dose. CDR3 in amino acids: CASTRSAADQSGNTIYF. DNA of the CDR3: TGTGCCAGTACTCGATCGGCCGCGGACCAGTCTGGAAACACCATATATTTT.